One and the same sample provided the 14 T cell receptor beta chains below, sequenced in a study of blood T cells in healthy people across ages. Using a J-beta primer mix together with a sample-barcoded 5' primer, a second PCR was run for roughly 6 to 12 cycles. TCRdb re-derived calls from the 5' RACE reads in MiXCR, one entry per CDR3 protein. The data contain about 1.1 million distinct CDR3 sequences, 35% to 40% of them singletons. The sample comprised blood. The receptor set was obtained from a man between 18 and 29 years old in good health.

In DNA form, the CDR3 reads TGCAGTGCTAGCCCCACCGGGGGTTACACAGATACGCAGCATTTT. Translation: CSASPTGGYTDTQHF. V and J are TRBV20-1 and TRBJ2-3, with D perhaps TRBD1 (5 bases). The DNA end lines up better with TRBJ1-5; the J call may be wrong. This CDR3 is 15 amino acids long. The V gene's germline CDR1 is DFQATT and CDR2 SNEGSKA (reference sequence).

The V call is TRBV23-1, the J call TRBJ2-2; D is uncertain. TRBV23-1 is noted as an ORF with a role that remains uncertain. Trimming left V 8 bases short and J 1 base short, with 17 bases between. The CDR3 loop spans 16 amino acids. As DNA, the CDR3 is TGCGCCAGCCCCCAGCCGGAAAGACGGAACACCGGGGAGCTGTTTTTT. Its protein is CASPQPERRNTGELFF.

This clonotype was picked up a small number of times. V gene TRBV7-2 combines with J gene TRBJ1-5, with D perhaps matching TRBD1 (5 bases). Germline V lookup: CDR1 SGHTA, CDR2 FQGNSA. The ends were cut back, 5 bases at V and 3 bases at J, with 17 bases in the middle. The CDR3 runs 16 residues. CDR3 loop: CASSPHGGINNQPQHF. CDR3 bases: TGTGCCAGCAGCCCCCATGGGGGGATCAACAATCAGCCCCAGCATTTT.

This clonotype was counted between two and nine times. The rearrangement uses TRBV20-1 and TRBJ2-5, with D perhaps assigned TRBD1 or TRBD2 (5 bases each). V gave up 3 bases and J gave up 4 bases, with 24 bases separating them. CDR1 is DFQATT, CDR2 SNEGSKA, per germline (reference sequence). The CDR3 is 17 residues long. CDR3 protein: CSARGDLGMSTRETQYF. In DNA, the CDR3 is TGCAGTGCTAGGGGGGATTTGGGGATGTCGACCAGAGAGACCCAGTACTTC.

This rearrangement joins TRBV15 to TRBJ1-2; tentatively, D is TRBD1 (5 bases). The CDR3 consists of 14 residues. CDR1 is LNHNV and CDR2 is YYDKDF in the germline V gene (reference sequence). Between the trimmed V and J ends, which lost 1 base and 6 bases, there was a span of 12 bases. The chain's CDR3 is CATSRAPKTDGYTF. CDR3 DNA sequence: TGTGCCACCAGCAGAGCCCCGAAGACAGATGGCTACACCTTC.

This rearrangement joins TRBV7-9 to TRBJ2-1, with a tentative D call TRBD2 (7 bases). V lost 6 bases and J 8 bases, leaving 23 bases between the germline ends. The CDR3 is 16 residues long. The germline V gene encodes CDR1 SEHNR and CDR2 FQNEAQ (reference sequence). This chain's CDR3 is CASSLVGGLHRDEQFF. In DNA, the CDR3 is TGTGCCAGCAGTCTAGTCGGGGGGCTCCATCGGGATGAGCAGTTCTTC. Based on the CDR3 plus reference TRBV7-9 and TRBJ2-1, the full variable domain is DTGVSQNPRHKITKRGQNVTFRCDPISEHNRLYWYRQTLGQGPEFLTYFQNEAQLEKSRLLSDRFSAERPKGSFSTLEIQRTEQGDSAMYLCASSLVGGLHRDEQFFGPGTRLTVL.

The CDR3 bases are TGTGCCAGCAGTGAGAGACACTTGGGCACCGGGGAGCTGTTTTTT. Encoded protein: CASSERHLGTGELFF. The chain carries TRBV2 and TRBJ2-2; D uncertain. Trimming pared 3 bases from V and 4 bases from J, leaving 12 bases between. The length of the CDR3 is 15 residues. Germline values: CDR1 SNHLY, CDR2 FYNNEI.

The chain combines TRBV3-1 with TRBJ2-7; D is uncertain. Germline CDR1 is LGHDT and CDR2 is YNNKEL (reference sequence). V was cut by 1 base and J by 2 bases, with 12 bases left in between. This CDR3 is built from 15 residues. This CDR3 reads CASSQGAYTTYEQYF. In DNA, the CDR3 is TGTGCCAGCAGCCAAGGGGCGTACACCACCTACGAGCAGTACTTC.

The chain carries TRBV10-3 and TRBJ1-5, with 9 bases identical to TRBD1. Germline V gene lookup returns CDR1 ENHRY and CDR2 SYGVKD. The V gene end was trimmed by 2 bases and the J gene end by 3 bases; junction bases not matched to a gene: 5. This CDR3 is 16 amino acids long. CDR3 bases: TGTGCCATCAGTGAGGACAGGGGGTGGAACAATCAGCCCCAGCATTTT. It translates to CAISEDRGWNNQPQHF.

This chain joins TRBV25-1 and TRBJ1-1, with D perhaps matching TRBD1 (6 bases). Per the germline V gene, CDR1 is MGHDK and CDR2 is SYGVNS. This CDR3 contains 16 residues. The V and J ends lost 3 bases and 2 bases respectively, with 16 bases between them. In DNA form, the CDR3 reads TGTGCCAGCAGTGACCCTTCGGGGGGGCCCAACACTGAAGCTTTCTTT. Amino acids: CASSDPSGGPNTEAFF.

The V gene is TRBV7-2, the J gene TRBJ2-7; D is perhaps TRBD2 (6 bases). With 4 bases removed from V and 2 bases from J, the gap between germline ends came to 15 bases. Germline CDR1 and CDR2: SGHTA and FQGNSA. The length of the CDR3 is 15 residues. CDR3 DNA: TGTGCCAGCAGCTCATATCCGGGACTGCCCTACGAGCAGTACTTC. Translating it yields CASSSYPGLPYEQYF.

This clonotype was counted only a few times. J is TRBJ2-3 and V is TRBV27; TRBD2 agrees at 10 bases. Germline lookup yields CDR1 MNHEY and CDR2 SMNVEV (reference sequence). The CDR3 contains 15 residues. With V trimmed by 2 bases and J by 2 bases, 1 base remained unmatched. In DNA, the CDR3 is TGTGCCAGCAGTTTACTAGCGGGGGCCACAGATACGCAGTATTTT. Amino acids: CASSLLAGATDTQYF.

This clonotype was observed a few times. This chain links TRBV29-1 with TRBJ2-3; 9 bases line up with TRBD1. CDR1 SQVTM and CDR2 ANQGSEA come from the germline V gene. V lost 5 bases and J lost 3; bases outside the gene matches: 3. The CDR3 spans 13 residues. CDR3 nucleotides: TGCAGCGTTCGGACAGGGGTAACAGATACGCAGTATTTT. Translation: CSVRTGVTDTQYF.

This chain connects TRBV29-1 to TRBJ2-1; 10 nucleotides align to TRBD1. V gave up 2 bases and J gave up 7 bases; unmatched junction bases: 5. Germline-derived CDR1 and CDR2 are SQVTM and ANQGSEA. The CDR3 has 14 amino acids. The CDR3 region is CSVEPQDRGNEQFF. The DNA for the CDR3 is TGCAGCGTTGAACCGCAGGACAGGGGGAATGAGCAGTTCTTC.